These 14 T cell receptor beta chains were all obtained from the same sample, sequenced in a study of Ad26.COV2.S vaccination and SARS-CoV-2 variants. The assay was immunoSEQ multiplex PCR, and TCRdb's table has in-frame clones only and misses some. In the table there are about 390,000 clones, about 90% of which are singletons. Indicated treatment: 15 to 20 received Ad26.COV2.S at low or high dose, single or two shots; roughly five received placebo; per-sample allocation not given. Samples analyzed were those drawn on day 63 after the first vaccine or placebo injection. The material sequenced was peripheral blood, taken in a trial of Ad26.COV2.S vaccine versus placebo. Receptor source: a person aged 18-60 years who received the Ad26.COV2.S COVID-19 vaccine or a placebo.

The table lists this clone with a count of one. This chain links TRBV27 with TRBJ1-4; no clear D gene. This CDR3 spans 15 amino acids. Trimming pared 5 bases from V and 0 bases from J, leaving 10 bases between. Per the germline V gene, CDR1 is MNHEY and CDR2 is SMNVEV (reference sequence). This CDR3 reads CASSHPLPTNEKLFF. The CDR3 nucleotides are TGTGCCAGCAGTCATCCCCTCCCAACTAATGAAAAACTGTTTTTT.

The chain recombines TRBV11-2 with TRBJ2-7; TRBD2 agrees at 7 bases. Per the germline V gene, CDR1 is SGHAT and CDR2 is FQNNGV. V trimming: 5 bases; J trimming: 3 bases; junction bases outside the gene matches: 4. The CDR3 is 13 amino acids. CDR3 loop: CASSQRGVYEQYF. DNA for the CDR3: TGTGCCAGCAGCCAACGGGGGGTCTACGAGCAGTACTTC.

This clone appeared once. The chain joins TRBV15 to TRBJ1-5; D is perhaps TRBD1 (5 bases). This CDR3 has 16 residues. Deletions cut 5 bases from V and 1 base from J, with 15 bases between. The germline V gene encodes CDR1 LNHNV and CDR2 YYDKDF (reference sequence). CDR3 residues: CATSQEGLGSNQPQHF. Here the CDR3 DNA reads TGTGCCACCAGCCAAGAGGGGTTAGGAAGCAATCAGCCCCAGCATTTT. Complete variable domain (other parts from reference TRBV15 and TRBJ1-5): DAMVIQNPRYQVTQFGKPVTLSCSQTLNHNVMYWYQQKSSQAPKLLFHYYDKDFNNEADTPDNFQSRRPNTSFCFLDIRSPGLGDTAMYLCATSQEGLGSNQPQHFGDGTRLSIL.

The V call is TRBV4-3, the J call TRBJ1-1, with D hard to call. The germline V gene encodes CDR1 LGHNA and CDR2 YSLEER. There are 13 residues in the CDR3. V gave up 5 bases and J gave up 4 bases, with 11 bases separating them. CDR3 in DNA: TGCGCCAGCAGCTACTTAAAATTCACTGAAGCTTTCTTT. This gives the protein CASSYLKFTEAFF.

The V call is TRBV9, the J call TRBJ2-5; TRBD1 is a possible D gene (6 bases). This CDR3 contains 14 residues. Trimming took 3 bases from V and 3 from J, leaving 12 bases between them. Germline CDR1 and CDR2: SGDLS and YYNGEE. The CDR3 DNA reads as TGTGCCAGCAGCGGCCCCTCAGGGGAAGAGACCCAGTACTTC. This encodes CASSGPSGEETQYF.

The chain recombines TRBV7-7 with TRBJ1-2; D not resolved. Deletions cut 1 base from V and 1 base from J, with 10 bases between. CDR1 is SSHAT, CDR2 FNYEAQ, per germline (reference sequence). This CDR3 is built from 15 residues. The CDR3 DNA reads as TGTGCCAGCAGCTTAGATGGCAGCCTTAACTATGGCTACACCTTC. Translation gives CASSLDGSLNYGYTF.

CDR3 coding DNA: TGTGCCAGCAGCTTAACCCGGGACAGTTCAGCCCCCTATGGCTACACCTTC. Translated, it gives CASSLTRDSSAPYGYTF. The chain employs TRBV7-9 and TRBJ1-2; 7 bases align to TRBD1. Germline CDR1 SEHNR, CDR2 FQNEAQ (reference sequence). Unmatched junction bases numbered 13, after V lost 2 bases and J lost 4 bases. There are 17 residues in the CDR3.

This chain uses TRBV7-9 with TRBJ2-5; D possibly uses TRBD1 or TRBD2 (5 bases each). The V gene's germline CDR1 is SEHNR and CDR2 FQNEAQ (reference sequence). The CDR3 extends over 15 amino acids. Trimming stripped 3 bases from V and 3 bases from J, with 14 bases between. CDR3 in amino acids: CASSLGRVLEETQYF. The DNA for the CDR3 is TGTGCCAGCAGCTTGGGGCGGGTCTTAGAAGAGACCCAGTACTTC.

The rearrangement joins TRBV10-1 to TRBJ1-1; D is ambiguous. The germline CDR1 and CDR2 sequences are WNHNN and SYGVQD (reference sequence). The CDR3 sequence is 13 residues long. V was clipped by 2 bases and J by 1 base, with 5 bases between them. DNA for the CDR3: TGCGCCAGCAGTGAGATCAAGAACACTGAAGCTTTCTTT. It encodes CASSEIKNTEAFF.

The rearrangement links TRBV27 to TRBJ1-5; D is undetermined. Germline V lookup: CDR1 MNHEY, CDR2 SMNVEV (reference sequence). V lost 4 bases to trimming and J lost 0 bases, with 7 bases between them. CDR3 length: 14 amino acids. CDR3 in amino acids: CASSSSTSNQPQHF. In DNA form, the CDR3 reads TGTGCCAGCAGTTCCTCTACTAGCAATCAGCCCCAGCATTTT.

This chain links TRBV6-5 with TRBJ1-2, with 12 bases lining up with TRBD1. The CDR3 sequence is 15 residues long. Germline V gene lookup returns CDR1 MNHEY and CDR2 SVGAGI. Trimming took 7 bases from V and 7 from J; bases not matched to a gene: 10. This CDR3 reads CASKSRGQGATGYTF. The CDR3 DNA reads as TGTGCCAGCAAGTCCAGGGGACAGGGGGCTACTGGCTACACCTTC.

V usage is TRBV18 and J usage is TRBJ1-1; 7 bases agree with TRBD1. Germline CDR1 is KGHSH and CDR2 is LQKENI. Trimming took 5 bases from V and 1 from J; bases not matched to a gene: 7. The CDR3 is made up of 15 amino acids. The CDR3 region is CASSFRTGANTEAFF. In DNA form, the CDR3 reads TGTGCCAGCTCATTTCGGACAGGAGCGAACACTGAAGCTTTCTTT.

The chain links TRBV19 to TRBJ2-1, with TRBD2 matching over 13 bases. The CDR3 totals 15 residues. The V gene's germline CDR1 is LNHDA and CDR2 SQIVND (reference sequence). With 4 bases clipped from V and 7 bases from J, the junction kept 4 bases outside the gene matches. DNA for the CDR3: TGTGCCAGTAGTACCCGGACTAGCGGGGGTAATGAGCAGTTCTTC. Protein sequence: CASSTRTSGGNEQFF. The complete variable domain, with remaining parts taken from reference TRBV19 and TRBJ2-1, reads DGGITQSPKYLFRKEGQNVTLSCEQNLNHDAMYWYRQDPGQGLRLIYYSQIVNDFQKGDIAEGYSVSREKKESFPLTVTSAQKNPTAFYLCASSTRTSGGNEQFFGPGTRLTVL.

This clone was seen once. The chain has TRBV7-9 and TRBJ2-3; 11 nucleotides align to TRBD2. CDR1 and CDR2 from the germline V gene are SEHNR and FQNEAQ (reference sequence). The V segment lost 3 bases and the J segment 5 bases; nucleotides outside the gene matches: 7. The CDR3 is 16 amino acids. Here the CDR3 reads CASSFTLAGVRDTQYF. As DNA, the CDR3 is TGTGCCAGCAGCTTCACACTAGCGGGGGTAAGAGATACGCAGTATTTT.